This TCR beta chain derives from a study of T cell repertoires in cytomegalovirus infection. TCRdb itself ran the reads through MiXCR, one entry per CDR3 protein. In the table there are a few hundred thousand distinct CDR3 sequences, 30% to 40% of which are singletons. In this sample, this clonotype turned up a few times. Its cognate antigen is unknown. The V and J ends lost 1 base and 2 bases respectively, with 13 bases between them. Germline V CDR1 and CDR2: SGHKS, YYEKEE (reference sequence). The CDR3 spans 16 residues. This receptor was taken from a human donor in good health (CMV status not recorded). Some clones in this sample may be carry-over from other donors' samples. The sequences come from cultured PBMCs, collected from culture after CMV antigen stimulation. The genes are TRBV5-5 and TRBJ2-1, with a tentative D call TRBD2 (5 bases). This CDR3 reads CASSLKAGEPYNEQFF. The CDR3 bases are TGTGCCAGCAGCTTGAAGGCTGGGGAGCCCTACAATGAGCAGTTCTTC.